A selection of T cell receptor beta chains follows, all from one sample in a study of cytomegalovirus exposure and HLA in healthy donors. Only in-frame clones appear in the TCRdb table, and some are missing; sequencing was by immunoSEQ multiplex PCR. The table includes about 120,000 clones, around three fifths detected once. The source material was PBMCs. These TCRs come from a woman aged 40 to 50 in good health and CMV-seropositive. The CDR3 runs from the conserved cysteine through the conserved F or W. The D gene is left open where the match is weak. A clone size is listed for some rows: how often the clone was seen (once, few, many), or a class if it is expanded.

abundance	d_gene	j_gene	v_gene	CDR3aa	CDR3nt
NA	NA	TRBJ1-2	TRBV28	CASSAITGNYGYTF	TGTGCCAGCAGCGCTATCACAGGGAACTATGGCTACACCTTC
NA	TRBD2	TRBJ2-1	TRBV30	CAWRDLAGGSNEQFF	TGTGCCTGGAGAGATCTAGCGGGGGGTAGCAATGAGCAGTTCTTC
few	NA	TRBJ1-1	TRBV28	CASSLVSNTEAFF	TGTGCCAGCAGTTTAGTCAGTAACACTGAAGCTTTCTTT
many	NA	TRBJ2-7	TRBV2	CASTQQDSYEQYF	TGTGCCAGCACCCAACAAGACTCCTACGAGCAGTACTTC
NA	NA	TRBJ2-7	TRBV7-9	CASSSYDSSYEQYF	TGTGCCAGCAGCTCCTATGACAGCTCCTACGAGCAGTACTTC
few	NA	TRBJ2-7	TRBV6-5	CASSYGQGGDYEQYF	TGTGCCAGCAGTTACGGCCAAGGGGGGGACTACGAGCAGTACTTC
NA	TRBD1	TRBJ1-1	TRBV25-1	CASSEWLQGAGEAFF	TGTGCCAGCAGTGAATGGTTGCAGGGGGCTGGTGAAGCTTTCTTT
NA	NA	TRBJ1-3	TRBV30	CAWSVRVLSGNTIYF	TGTGCCTGGAGTGTCCGGGTTCTCTCTGGAAACACCATATATTTT
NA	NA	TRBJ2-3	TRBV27	CASWPSDSSSTDTQYF	TGTGCCAGCTGGCCGTCGGACAGCTCTAGCACAGATACGCAGTATTTT
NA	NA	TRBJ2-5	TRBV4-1	CASSQGGQETQYF	TGCGCCAGCAGCCAGGGGGGCCAAGAGACCCAGTACTTC
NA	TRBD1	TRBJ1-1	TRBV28	CASRGQGSLVQHNHF	TGTGCCAGCCGAGGACAGGGGAGTTTAGTCCAACATAATCACTTT